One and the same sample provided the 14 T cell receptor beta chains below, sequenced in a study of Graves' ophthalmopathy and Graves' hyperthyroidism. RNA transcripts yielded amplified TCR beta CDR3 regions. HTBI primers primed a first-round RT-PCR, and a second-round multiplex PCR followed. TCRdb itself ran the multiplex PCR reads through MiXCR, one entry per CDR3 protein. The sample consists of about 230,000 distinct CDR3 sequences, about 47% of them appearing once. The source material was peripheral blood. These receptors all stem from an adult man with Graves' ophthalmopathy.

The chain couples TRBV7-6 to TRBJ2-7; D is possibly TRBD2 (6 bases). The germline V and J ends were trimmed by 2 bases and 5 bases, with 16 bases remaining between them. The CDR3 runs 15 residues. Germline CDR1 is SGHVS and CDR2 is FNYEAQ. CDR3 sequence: CASSLPRGSRNEQYF. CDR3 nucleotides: TGTGCCAGCAGCTTACCCCGGGGGAGTAGAAACGAGCAGTACTTC.

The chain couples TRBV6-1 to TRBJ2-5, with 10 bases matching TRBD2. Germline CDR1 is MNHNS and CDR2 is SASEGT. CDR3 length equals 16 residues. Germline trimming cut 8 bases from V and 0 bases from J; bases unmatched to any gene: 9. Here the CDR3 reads CASEKSSGGYQETQYF. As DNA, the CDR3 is TGTGCCAGCGAGAAGAGTAGCGGGGGGTACCAAGAGACCCAGTACTTC.

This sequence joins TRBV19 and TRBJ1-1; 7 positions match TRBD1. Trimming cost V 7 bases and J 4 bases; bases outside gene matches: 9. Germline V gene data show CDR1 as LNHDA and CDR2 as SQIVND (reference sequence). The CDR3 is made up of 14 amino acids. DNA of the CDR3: TGTGCCAGTATCGACCCAGGGGGAGGCACTGAAGCTTTCTTT. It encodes CASIDPGGGTEAFF. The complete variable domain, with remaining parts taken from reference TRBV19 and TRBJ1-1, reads DGGITQSPKYLFRKEGQNVTLSCEQNLNHDAMYWYRQDPGQGLRLIYYSQIVNDFQKGDIAEGYSVSREKKESFPLTVTSAQKNPTAFYLCASIDPGGGTEAFFGQGTRLTVV.

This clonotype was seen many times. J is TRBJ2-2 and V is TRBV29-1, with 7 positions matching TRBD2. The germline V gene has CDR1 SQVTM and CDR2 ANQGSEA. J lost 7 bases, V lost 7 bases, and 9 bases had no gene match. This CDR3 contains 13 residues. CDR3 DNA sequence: TGCAGCGCACAGACTAGCCCGAGCGGGGAGCTGTTTTTT. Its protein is CSAQTSPSGELFF.

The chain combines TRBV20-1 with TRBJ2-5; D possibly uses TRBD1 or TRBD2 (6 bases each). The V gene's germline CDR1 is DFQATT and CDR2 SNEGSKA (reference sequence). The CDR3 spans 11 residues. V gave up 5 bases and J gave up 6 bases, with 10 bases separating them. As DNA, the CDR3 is TGCAGTGCTGGGGGGCTAAAGACCCAGTACTTC. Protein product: CSAGGLKTQYF.

The CDR3, as DNA: TGTGCCAGCAGTGAACGGAAGGAGCAGTACTTC. Protein: CASSERKEQYF. This chain connects TRBV2 to TRBJ2-7, with D unclear. The germline CDR1 and CDR2 sequences are SNHLY and FYNNEI. V lost 2 bases to trimming and J lost 7 bases, with 6 bases between them. This CDR3 has 11 amino acids. Full variable domain (missing parts from reference TRBV2 and TRBJ2-7): EPEVTQTPSHQVTQMGQEVILRCVPISNHLYFYWYRQILGQKVEFLVSFYNNEISEKSEIFDDQFSVERPDGSNFTLKIRSTKLEDSAMYFCASSERKEQYFGPGTRLTVT.

CDR3 bases: TGTGCCAGCAGACTAGCGGGGCTCACAGATACGCAGTATTTT. This codes for CASRLAGLTDTQYF. The V gene is TRBV2, the J gene TRBJ2-3; 10 bases are a match to TRBD2. Trimming at V came to 6 bases and at J to 2 bases, leaving 2 bases not matched to a gene. Germline V lookup: CDR1 SNHLY, CDR2 FYNNEI. CDR3 length: 14 residues.

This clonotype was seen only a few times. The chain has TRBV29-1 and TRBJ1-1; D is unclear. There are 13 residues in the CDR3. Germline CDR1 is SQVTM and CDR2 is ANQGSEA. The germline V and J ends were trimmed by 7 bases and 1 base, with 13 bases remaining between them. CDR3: CSALRAPNTEAFF. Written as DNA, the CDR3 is TGCAGCGCCCTTCGGGCACCGAACACTGAAGCTTTCTTT.

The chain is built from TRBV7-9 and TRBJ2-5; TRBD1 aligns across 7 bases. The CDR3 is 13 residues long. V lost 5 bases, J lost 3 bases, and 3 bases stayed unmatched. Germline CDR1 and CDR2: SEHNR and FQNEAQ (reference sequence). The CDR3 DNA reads TGTGCCAGCAGCCATGACAGGGAAGAGACCCAGTACTTC. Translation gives CASSHDREETQYF.

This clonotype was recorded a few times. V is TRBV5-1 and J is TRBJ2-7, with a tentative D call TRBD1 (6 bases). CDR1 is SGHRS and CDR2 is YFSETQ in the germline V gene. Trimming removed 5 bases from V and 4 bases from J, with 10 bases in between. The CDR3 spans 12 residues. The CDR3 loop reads CASRSQGYEQYF. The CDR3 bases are TGCGCCAGCAGATCACAGGGTTACGAGCAGTACTTC.

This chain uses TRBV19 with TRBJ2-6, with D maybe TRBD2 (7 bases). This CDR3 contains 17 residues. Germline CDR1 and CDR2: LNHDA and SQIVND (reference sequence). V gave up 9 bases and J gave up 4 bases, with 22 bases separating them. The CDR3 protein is CASLLGGGIGGANVLTF. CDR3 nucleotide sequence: TGTGCCAGCCTGCTAGGGGGGGGAATAGGCGGGGCCAACGTCCTGACTTTC.

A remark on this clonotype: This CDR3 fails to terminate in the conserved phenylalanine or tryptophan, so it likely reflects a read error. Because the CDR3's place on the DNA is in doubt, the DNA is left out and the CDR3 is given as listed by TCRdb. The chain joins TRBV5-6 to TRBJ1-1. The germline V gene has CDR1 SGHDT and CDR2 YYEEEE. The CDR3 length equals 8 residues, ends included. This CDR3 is CASSFGSH.

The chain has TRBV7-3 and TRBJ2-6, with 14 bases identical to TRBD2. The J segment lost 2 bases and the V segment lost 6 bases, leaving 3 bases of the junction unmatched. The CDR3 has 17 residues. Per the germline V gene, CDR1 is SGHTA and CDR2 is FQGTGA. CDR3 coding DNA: TGTGCCAGCAGGACTAGCGGGAGGGCCGCTGGGGCCAACGTCCTGACTTTC. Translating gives CASRTSGRAAGANVLTF.

CDR3: CASSPVRDRVYEQYF. The CDR3 bases are TGTGCCAGCAGCCCGGTCCGGGACAGGGTATACGAGCAGTACTTC. The chain is built from TRBV28 and TRBJ2-7, with TRBD1 matching over 9 bases. V was pared by 6 bases and J by 4 bases, with 10 bases of the junction left unmatched. CDR3 length: 15 residues. CDR1 and CDR2 from the germline V gene are MDHEN and SYDVKM. Drawing the rest from reference TRBV28 and TRBJ2-7, the complete variable domain is DVKVTQSSRYLVKRTGEKVFLECVQDMDHENMFWYRQDPGLGLRLIYFSYDVKMKEKGDIPEGYSVSREKKERFSLILESASTNQTSMYLCASSPVRDRVYEQYFGPGTRLTVT.